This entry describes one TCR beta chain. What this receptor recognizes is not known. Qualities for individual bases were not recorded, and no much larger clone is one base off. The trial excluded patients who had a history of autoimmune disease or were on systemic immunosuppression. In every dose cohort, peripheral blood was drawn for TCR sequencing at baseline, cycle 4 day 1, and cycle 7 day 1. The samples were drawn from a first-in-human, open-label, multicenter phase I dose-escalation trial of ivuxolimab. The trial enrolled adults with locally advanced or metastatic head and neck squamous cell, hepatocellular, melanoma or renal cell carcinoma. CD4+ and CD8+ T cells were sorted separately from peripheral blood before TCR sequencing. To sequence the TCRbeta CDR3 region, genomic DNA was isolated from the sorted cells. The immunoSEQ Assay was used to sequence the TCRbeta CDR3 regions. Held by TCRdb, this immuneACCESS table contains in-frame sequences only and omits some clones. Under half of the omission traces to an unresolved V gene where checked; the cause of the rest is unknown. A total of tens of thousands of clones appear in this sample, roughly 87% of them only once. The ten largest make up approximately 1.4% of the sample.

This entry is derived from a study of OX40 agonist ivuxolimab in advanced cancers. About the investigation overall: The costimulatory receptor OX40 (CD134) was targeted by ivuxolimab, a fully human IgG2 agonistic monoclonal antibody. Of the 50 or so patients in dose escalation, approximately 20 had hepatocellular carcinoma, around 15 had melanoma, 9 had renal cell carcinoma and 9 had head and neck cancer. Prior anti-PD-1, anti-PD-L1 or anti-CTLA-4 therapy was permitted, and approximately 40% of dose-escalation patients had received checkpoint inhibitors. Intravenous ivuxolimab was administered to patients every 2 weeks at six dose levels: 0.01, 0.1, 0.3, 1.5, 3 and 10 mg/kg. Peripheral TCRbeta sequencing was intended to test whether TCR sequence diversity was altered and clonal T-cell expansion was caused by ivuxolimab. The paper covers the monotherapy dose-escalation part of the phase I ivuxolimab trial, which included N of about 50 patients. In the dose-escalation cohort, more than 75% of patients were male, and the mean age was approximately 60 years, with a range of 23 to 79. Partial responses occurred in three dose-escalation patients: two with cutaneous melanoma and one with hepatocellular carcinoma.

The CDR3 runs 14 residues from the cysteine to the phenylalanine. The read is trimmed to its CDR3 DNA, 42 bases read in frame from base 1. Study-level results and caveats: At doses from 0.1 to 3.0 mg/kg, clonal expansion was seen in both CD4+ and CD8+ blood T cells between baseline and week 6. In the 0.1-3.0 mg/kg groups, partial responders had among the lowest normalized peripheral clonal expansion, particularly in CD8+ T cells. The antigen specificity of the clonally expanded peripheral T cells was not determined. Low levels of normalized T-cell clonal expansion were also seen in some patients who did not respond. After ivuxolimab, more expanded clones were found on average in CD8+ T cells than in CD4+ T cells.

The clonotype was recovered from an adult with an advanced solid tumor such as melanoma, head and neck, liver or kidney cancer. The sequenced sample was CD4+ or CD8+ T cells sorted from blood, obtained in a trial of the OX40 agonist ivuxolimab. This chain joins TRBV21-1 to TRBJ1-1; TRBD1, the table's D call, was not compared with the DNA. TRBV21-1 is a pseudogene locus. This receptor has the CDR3 CASSGGGASTEAFF. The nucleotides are TGTGCCAGCAGCGGAGGGGGCGCGTCCACTGAAGCTTTCTTT.